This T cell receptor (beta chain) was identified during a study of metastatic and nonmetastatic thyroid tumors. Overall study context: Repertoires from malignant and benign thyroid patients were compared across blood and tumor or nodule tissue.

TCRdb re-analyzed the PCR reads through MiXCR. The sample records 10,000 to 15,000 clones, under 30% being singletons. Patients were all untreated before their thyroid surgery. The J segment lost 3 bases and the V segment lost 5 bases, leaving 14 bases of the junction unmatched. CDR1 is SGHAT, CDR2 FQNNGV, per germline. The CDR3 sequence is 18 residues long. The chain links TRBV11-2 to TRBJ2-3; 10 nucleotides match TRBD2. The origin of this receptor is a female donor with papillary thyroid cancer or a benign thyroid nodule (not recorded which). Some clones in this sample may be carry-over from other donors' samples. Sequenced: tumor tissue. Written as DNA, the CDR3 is TGTGCCAGCAGCGATGCTTTGTTAGCGGGAGGAAGTACAGATACGCAGTATTTT. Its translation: CASSDALLAGGSTDTQYF.